The subject of this entry is one TCR beta chain. Produced via immunoSEQ multiplex PCR; TCRdb's table is partial and in-frame only. The sample yields 95,000 to 150,000 clones, 82% seen once. CDR1 is SGHRS, CDR2 YFSETQ, per germline. Trimming took off 0 bases at V and 4 bases at J, with 13 bases between the two ends. The CDR3 runs 15 residues. This entry belongs to a study of blood T cell repertoires in COVID-19. This sequence originates from a woman in her 70s with acute or convalescent COVID-19. The chain combines TRBV5-1 with TRBJ2-5, with D maybe TRBD1 (5 bases). The material sequenced was peripheral blood. CDR3 sequence reads: CASSLASLRGETQYF. Here the CDR3 DNA reads TGCGCCAGCAGCTTGGCCTCTTTAAGGGGAGAGACCCAGTACTTC.